This T cell receptor (beta chain) comes out of a study of post-analysis software for immune sequencing data (dated by TCRdb to between 2014 and 2017). Turning to the overall study: Recorded disease courses included relapsing-remitting, secondary progressive and progressive-relapsing multiple sclerosis, with some patients lacking subtype annotation. A subset of samples was prepared in parallel using single-end sample barcoding, then pooled and co-amplified after Illumina adapter ligation. Patient repertoires were compared against about a dozen previously published healthy control repertoires from donors aged about 6 to 28 years. Overall study results and their limits: Significantly lower normalized Chao1 diversity was found in multiple sclerosis patients than in controls, suggesting substantial peripheral T-cell clonal expansion. The multiple sclerosis patient group was slightly younger than the control group. Direct clustering with F measure revealed strong co-clustering of samples prepared in the same batch, which led to a batch-effect correction.

To demonstrate the VDJtools post-analysis software, TCR beta repertoires were profiled from the peripheral blood of roughly 12 young patients with multiple sclerosis. The patients with multiple sclerosis were children and adolescents between roughly 6 and 15 years of age. A few counts support this clonotype. Its specific antigen is unknown. No per-base quality is available; no much larger clone lies one base away. Receptors were amplified or captured by PCR. Sequencing took place on an Illumina HiSeq 2500. To reduce PCR and sequencing biases, unique molecular identifiers were built into the TCR beta cDNA libraries. Around 500,000 cDNA molecules were obtained for every 1 to 10 million input T cells, so each molecule roughly corresponded to one T cell. The same protocol used for the earlier healthy control dataset was applied to prepare and sequence the patient libraries. Within a given batch, samples were prepared together, multiplexed and sequenced on the same HiSeq lane. Per the authors' processing: Raw barcoded reads were processed with MIGEC, discarding single-read molecular identifier groups before consensus assembly and CDR3 extraction. VDJtools was used for post-analysis of the clonotype tables, with diversity normalized by down-sampling every dataset to the smallest sample size. To correct batch-related cross-sample contamination, repertoire overlap clustering matched CDR3 amino acid sequences but not nucleotide sequences. The raw public data were reprocessed by TCRdb itself: fastp quality trimming at Q25, MiXCR clonotype calling, in-frame beta chains only. Each CDR3 protein appears once, grouped with its most common genes and DNA. Here the V and J calls rest on TCRdb's processing, not on the authors' analysis. In this sample the table shows under 650,000 distinct CDR3 sequences, roughly 40% of which occur a single time. The ten largest clones take up 1.5% to 2% of the sample.

This receptor was identified in a girl aged 10 to 17 with multiple sclerosis. The sequenced sample was blood.

The CDR3 reads as follows: CASREAPNSYEQYF. The nucleotide sequence is TGCGCCAGCAGGGAGGCTCCAAACTCCTACGAGCAGTACTTC. The chain couples TRBV5-1 to TRBJ2-7; the D region possibly corresponds to TRBD2 (5 bases align). CDR1 and CDR2 (SGHRS, YFSETQ) derive from the germline V gene. Including the terminal cysteine and phenylalanine, the CDR3 comprises 14 residues. The only DNA kept is the CDR3, 42 bases in frame from the first base. V lost 5 bases and J lost 0 bases; the stretch between them is 12 bases long.